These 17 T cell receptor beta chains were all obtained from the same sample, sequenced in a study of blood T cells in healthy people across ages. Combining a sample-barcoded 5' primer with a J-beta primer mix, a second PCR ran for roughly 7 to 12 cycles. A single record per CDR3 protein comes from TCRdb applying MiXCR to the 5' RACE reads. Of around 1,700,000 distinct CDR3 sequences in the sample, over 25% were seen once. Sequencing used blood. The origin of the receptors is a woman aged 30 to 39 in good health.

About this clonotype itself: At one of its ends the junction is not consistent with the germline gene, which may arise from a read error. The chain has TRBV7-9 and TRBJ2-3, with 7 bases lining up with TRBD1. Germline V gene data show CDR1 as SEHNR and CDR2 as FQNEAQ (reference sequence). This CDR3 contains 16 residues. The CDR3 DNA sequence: TGTACCAGCAGCTTAGACAGACAGGGAAGGAGAGATACCCAGTATTTT. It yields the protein CTSSLDRQGRRDTQYF. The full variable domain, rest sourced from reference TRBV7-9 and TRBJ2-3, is DTGVSQNPRHKITKRGQNVTFRCDPISEHNRLYWYRQTLGQGPEFLTYFQNEAQLEKSRLLSDRFSAERPKGSFSTLEIQRTEQGDSAMYLCTSSLDRQGRRDTQYFGPGTRLTVL.

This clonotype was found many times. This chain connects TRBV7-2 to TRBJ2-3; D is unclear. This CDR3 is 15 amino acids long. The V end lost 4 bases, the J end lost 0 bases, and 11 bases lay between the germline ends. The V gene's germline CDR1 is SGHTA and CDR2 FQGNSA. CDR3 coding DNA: TGTGCCAGCAGCTCAAGTGGATTTAGCACAGATACGCAGTATTTT. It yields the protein CASSSSGFSTDTQYF.

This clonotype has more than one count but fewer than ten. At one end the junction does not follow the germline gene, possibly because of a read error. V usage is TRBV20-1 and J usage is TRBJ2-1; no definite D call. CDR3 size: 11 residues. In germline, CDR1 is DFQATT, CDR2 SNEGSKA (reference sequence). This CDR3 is CSAVVEDEQLF. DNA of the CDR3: TGCAGTGCTGTTGTAGAGGATGAGCAGTTATTC.

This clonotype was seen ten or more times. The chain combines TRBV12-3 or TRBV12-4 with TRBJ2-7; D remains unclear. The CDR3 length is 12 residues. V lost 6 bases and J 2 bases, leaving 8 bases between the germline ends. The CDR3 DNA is TGTGCCAGCAGCTCTCGCCCCTACGAGCAGTACTTC. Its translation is CASSSRPYEQYF.

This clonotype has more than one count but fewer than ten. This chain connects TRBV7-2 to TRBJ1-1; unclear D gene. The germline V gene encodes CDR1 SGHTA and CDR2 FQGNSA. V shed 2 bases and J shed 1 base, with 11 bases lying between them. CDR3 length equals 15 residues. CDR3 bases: TGTGCCAGCAGCTTATCGTGGGTGGGGAACACTGAAGCTTTCTTT. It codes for CASSLSWVGNTEAFF.

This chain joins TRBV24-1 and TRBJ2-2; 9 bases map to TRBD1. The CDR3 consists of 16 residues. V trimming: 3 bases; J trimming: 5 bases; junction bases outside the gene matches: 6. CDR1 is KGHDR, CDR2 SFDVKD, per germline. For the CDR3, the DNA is TGTGCCACCAGTGATGTTGACAGGGGGAATACCGGGGAGCTGTTTTTT. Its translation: CATSDVDRGNTGELFF.

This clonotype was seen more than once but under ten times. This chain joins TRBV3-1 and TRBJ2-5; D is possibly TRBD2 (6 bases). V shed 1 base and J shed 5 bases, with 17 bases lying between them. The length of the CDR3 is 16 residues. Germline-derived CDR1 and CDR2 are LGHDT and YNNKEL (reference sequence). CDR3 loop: CASSQGTSSGSETQYF. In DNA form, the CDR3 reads TGTGCCAGCAGCCAAGGGACATCGAGCGGGTCGGAGACCCAGTACTTC.

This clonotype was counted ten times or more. The CDR3 here is CASSFKGAFFSGANVLTF. The CDR3 DNA sequence: TGTGCCAGCAGTTTTAAAGGGGCCTTTTTCTCTGGGGCCAACGTCCTGACTTTC. The rearrangement uses TRBV12-3 or TRBV12-4 and TRBJ2-6; possibly TRBD1 for D (5 bases). V lost 3 bases to trimming and J lost 0 bases, with 15 bases between them. This CDR3 region has 18 residues.

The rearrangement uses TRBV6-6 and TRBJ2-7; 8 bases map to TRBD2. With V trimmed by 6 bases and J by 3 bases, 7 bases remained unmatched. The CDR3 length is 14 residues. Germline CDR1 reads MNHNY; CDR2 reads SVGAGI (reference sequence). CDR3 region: CASSPTSGRYEQYF. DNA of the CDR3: TGTGCCAGCAGCCCAACTAGCGGCCGCTACGAGCAGTACTTC.

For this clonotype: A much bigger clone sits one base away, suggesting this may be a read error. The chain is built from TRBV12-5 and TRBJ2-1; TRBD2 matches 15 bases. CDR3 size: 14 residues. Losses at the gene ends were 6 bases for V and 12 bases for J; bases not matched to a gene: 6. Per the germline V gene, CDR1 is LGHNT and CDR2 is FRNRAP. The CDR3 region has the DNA TGTGCTAGTGGAGGACTAGCGGGAGGGCATGGGCAGTTCTTC. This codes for CASGGLAGGHGQFF.

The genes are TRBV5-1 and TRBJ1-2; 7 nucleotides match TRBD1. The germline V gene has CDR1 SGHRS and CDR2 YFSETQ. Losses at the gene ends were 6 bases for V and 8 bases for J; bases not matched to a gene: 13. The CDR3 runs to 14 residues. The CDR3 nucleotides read TGCGCCAGCAATCCAGACAGGGCCTCCTTCGGCTACACCTTC. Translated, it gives CASNPDRASFGYTF.

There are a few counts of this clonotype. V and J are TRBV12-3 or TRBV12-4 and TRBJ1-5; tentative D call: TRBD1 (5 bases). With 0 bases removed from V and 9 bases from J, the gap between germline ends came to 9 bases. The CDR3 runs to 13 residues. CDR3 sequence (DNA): TGTGCCAGCAGTTTAGCGTGGGGCGGGCCCCAGCATTTT. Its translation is CASSLAWGGPQHF.

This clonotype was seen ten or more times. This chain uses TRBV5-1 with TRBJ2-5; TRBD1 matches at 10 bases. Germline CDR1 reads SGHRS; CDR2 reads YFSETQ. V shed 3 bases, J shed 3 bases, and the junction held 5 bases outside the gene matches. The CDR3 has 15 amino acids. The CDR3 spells CASSYGTGVEETQYF. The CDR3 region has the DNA TGCGCCAGCAGCTACGGGACAGGGGTTGAAGAGACCCAGTACTTC.

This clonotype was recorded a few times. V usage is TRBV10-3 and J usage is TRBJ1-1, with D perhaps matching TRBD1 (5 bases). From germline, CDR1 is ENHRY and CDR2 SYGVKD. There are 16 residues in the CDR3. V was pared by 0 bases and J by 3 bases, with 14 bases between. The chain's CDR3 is CAISESIGGDDTEAFF. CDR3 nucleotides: TGTGCCATCAGTGAGTCGATTGGAGGGGACGACACTGAAGCTTTCTTT.

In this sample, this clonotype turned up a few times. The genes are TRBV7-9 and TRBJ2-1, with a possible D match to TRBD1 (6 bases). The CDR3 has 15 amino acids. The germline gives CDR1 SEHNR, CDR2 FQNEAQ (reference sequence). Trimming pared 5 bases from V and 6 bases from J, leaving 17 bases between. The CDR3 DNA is TGTGCCAGCAGCCTCCCCAGGGGCTCCGGCAATGAGCAGTTCTTC. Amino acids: CASSLPRGSGNEQFF. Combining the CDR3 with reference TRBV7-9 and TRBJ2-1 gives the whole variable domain DTGVSQNPRHKITKRGQNVTFRCDPISEHNRLYWYRQTLGQGPEFLTYFQNEAQLEKSRLLSDRFSAERPKGSFSTLEIQRTEQGDSAMYLCASSLPRGSGNEQFFGPGTRLTVL.

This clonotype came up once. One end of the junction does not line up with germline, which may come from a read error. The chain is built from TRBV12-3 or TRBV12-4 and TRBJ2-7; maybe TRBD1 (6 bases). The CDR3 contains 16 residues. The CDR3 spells CACSPGEQGNLYEQYF. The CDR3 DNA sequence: TGTGCCTGCAGCCCTGGGGAACAGGGCAACCTCTACGAGCAGTACTTC.

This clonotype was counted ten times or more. CDR3 bases: TGTGCCAGCAGTCGGGGGATCGAGCAGTACTTC. It encodes CASSRGIEQYF. The rearrangement links TRBV28 to TRBJ2-7, with D perhaps TRBD2 (6 bases). CDR3 length: 11 residues. The germline V and J ends were trimmed by 5 bases and 6 bases, with 8 bases remaining between them. Per the germline V gene, CDR1 is MDHEN and CDR2 is SYDVKM.